Below are 15 T cell receptor beta chains sequenced from a single sample in a study of OX40 agonist ivuxolimab in advanced cancers. TCRdb's copy holds only in-frame clones and misses some; the assay was immunoSEQ multiplex PCR. Seen here are fewer than 90,000 clones, around 90% observed once, and the top ten hold less than 0.85%. Source: CD4+ or CD8+ T cells sorted from blood, taken in a trial of the OX40 agonist ivuxolimab. The source is an adult with an advanced solid tumor such as melanoma, head and neck, liver or kidney cancer.

In this sample, this clone turned up once. The chain employs TRBV5-1 and TRBJ2-5, with 7 nucleotides matching TRBD1. The V gene end was trimmed by 4 bases and the J gene end by 3 bases; junction bases not matched to a gene: 3. This CDR3 has 13 residues. Germline V gene lookup returns CDR1 SGHRS and CDR2 YFSETQ. CDR3 region: CASSTGQKETQYF. CDR3 bases: TGCGCCAGCAGCACGGGACAGAAAGAGACCCAGTACTTC.

V is TRBV5-4 and J is TRBJ2-1; no reliable D call. Germline loops: CDR1 SGHNT, CDR2 YYREEE (reference sequence). The V end lost 6 bases, the J end lost 0 bases, and 13 bases lay between the germline ends. The CDR3 consists of 15 residues. The CDR3 here is CASTTDISSYNEQFF. The CDR3 nucleotides read TGTGCCAGCACCACTGATATAAGCTCCTACAATGAGCAGTTCTTC.

The rearrangement links TRBV30 to TRBJ2-5, with a tentative D call TRBD1 (5 bases). CDR3 size: 13 residues. Germline V CDR1 and CDR2: GTSNPN, SVGIG (reference sequence). The V end was cut by 5 bases, the J end by 3 bases, with 13 bases between. This CDR3 is CAWARQIEETQYF. As DNA, the CDR3 is TGTGCCTGGGCCAGACAGATAGAAGAGACCCAGTACTTC.

This chain uses TRBV29-1 with TRBJ2-5; D perhaps matches TRBD1 (5 bases). This CDR3 is built from 14 residues. V dropped 2 bases and J dropped 3 bases, with 13 bases sitting between them. Germline V CDR1 and CDR2: SQVTM, ANQGSEA. The DNA for the CDR3 is TGCAGCGTTGAACTGGACAACTATGAAGAGACCCAGTACTTC. Protein: CSVELDNYEETQYF.

The V and J genes are TRBV7-6 and TRBJ2-5, with D perhaps matching TRBD1 or TRBD2 (5 bases each). Germline assignment: CDR1 SGHVS and CDR2 FNYEAQ. The V end was cut by 6 bases, the J end by 2 bases, with 10 bases between. This CDR3 has 13 residues. The CDR3 nucleotides are TGTGCCAGCAGGAGAGGGGTTCAAGAGACCCAGTACTTC. It is translated as CASRRGVQETQYF.

V gene TRBV5-4 combines with J gene TRBJ1-1; 8 nucleotides align to TRBD1. The CDR3 is 15 amino acids. Per the germline V gene, CDR1 is SGHNT and CDR2 is YYREEE (reference sequence). The V and J ends lost 0 bases and 4 bases, in that order; junction bases with no gene match: 5. Here the CDR3 reads CASSLVTGGITEAFF. The CDR3 DNA sequence: TGTGCCAGCAGCTTGGTAACAGGGGGGATCACTGAAGCTTTCTTT.

The gene calls are TRBV27 and TRBJ1-3, with a possible D match to TRBD1 (6 bases). CDR1 and CDR2 (germline): MNHEY, SMNVEV (reference sequence). V gave up 4 bases and J gave up 4 bases, with 14 bases separating them. The CDR3 runs 15 residues. The CDR3 region has the DNA TGTGCCAGCAGTTCGGGACATGGGGTCGGAAACACCATATATTTT. It is translated as CASSSGHGVGNTIYF.

This chain links TRBV5-1 with TRBJ2-1, with D tentatively TRBD2 (10 bases). CDR1 and CDR2 from the germline V gene are SGHRS and YFSETQ. CDR3 length equals 13 residues. V gave up 8 bases and J gave up 8 bases, with 17 bases separating them. The CDR3 is CASTSGDRDEQFF. For the CDR3, the DNA is TGCGCCAGTACTAGCGGGGACAGGGATGAGCAGTTCTTC.

The V and J genes are TRBV18 and TRBJ2-3; 9 bases match TRBD2. The junction had 14 bases not matched to a gene; V was cut back by 4 bases and J by 3 bases. The germline CDR1 and CDR2 sequences are KGHSH and LQKENI. The CDR3 contains 18 residues. The CDR3 sequence is CASSQMAGGPADTDTQYF. The CDR3 DNA sequence: TGTGCCAGCTCACAGATGGCGGGAGGGCCAGCAGATACAGATACGCAGTATTTT. Based on the CDR3 plus reference TRBV18 and TRBJ2-3, the full variable domain is NAGVMQNPRHLVRRRGQEARLRCSPMKGHSHVYWYRQLPEEGLKFMVYLQKENIIDESGMPKERFSAEFPKEGPSILRIQQVVRGDSAAYFCASSQMAGGPADTDTQYFGPGTRLTVL.

This sequence joins TRBV7-6 and TRBJ1-2; D is undetermined. Germline lookup yields CDR1 SGHVS and CDR2 FNYEAQ. Trimming stripped 2 bases from V and 8 bases from J, with 24 bases between. This CDR3 contains 17 residues. The CDR3 reads CASSLPPLTKVFEGYTF. The CDR3 DNA reads TGTGCCAGCAGCTTACCTCCGTTGACAAAAGTGTTCGAAGGCTACACCTTC. Variable domain in full (rest from reference TRBV7-6 and TRBJ1-2): GAGVSQSPRYKVTKRGQDVALRCDPISGHVSLYWYRQALGQGPEFLTYFNYEAQQDKSGLPNDRFSAERPEGSISTLTIQRTEQRDSAMYRCASSLPPLTKVFEGYTFGSGTRLTVV.

The CDR3 bases are TGCGCCAGCGCCGGGGAGCTGTTTTTT. This gives the protein CASAGELFF. This chain joins TRBV10-1 and TRBJ2-2; unclear D gene. Germline assignment: CDR1 WNHNN and CDR2 SYGVQD (reference sequence). Trimming removed 8 bases at V and 6 bases at J, with 1 base between. The length of the CDR3 is 9 residues.

V gene TRBV29-1 combines with J gene TRBJ2-2; D is ambiguous. V was clipped by 7 bases and J by 6 bases, with 12 bases between them. Germline assignment: CDR1 SQVTM and CDR2 ANQGSEA. The CDR3 has 12 amino acids. CDR3 sequence: CSAGRPAGELFF. The CDR3 region has the DNA TGCAGCGCCGGCCGGCCGGCCGGGGAGCTGTTTTTT.

Here the CDR3 reads CATSEGGGETQYF. The DNA for the CDR3 is TGTGCCACCTCCGAGGGAGGCGGGGAGACCCAGTACTTC. The rearrangement uses TRBV19 and TRBJ2-5; a possible D gene is TRBD2 (6 bases). Trimming left V 10 bases short and J 5 bases short, with 17 bases between. Germline V gives CDR1 LNHDA, CDR2 SQIVND (reference sequence). The CDR3 totals 13 residues.

The chain employs TRBV9 and TRBJ2-1, with D perhaps TRBD2 (5 bases). Germline CDR1 SGDLS, CDR2 YYNGEE. V was clipped by 6 bases and J by 2 bases, with 15 bases between them. This CDR3 has 15 residues. CDR3 amino acids: CASTRSGFPYNEQFF. For the CDR3, the DNA is TGTGCCAGCACCAGAAGCGGTTTCCCCTACAATGAGCAGTTCTTC.

The chain links TRBV10-3 to TRBJ2-7, with D tentatively TRBD2 (6 bases). The germline V gene has CDR1 ENHRY and CDR2 SYGVKD. Trimming removed 5 bases from V and 3 bases from J, with 14 bases in between. The CDR3 covers 14 residues. The CDR3 is CAISSLGGSYEQYF. As DNA, the CDR3 is TGTGCCATCAGTTCACTAGGAGGGAGCTACGAGCAGTACTTC.